The 28 T cell receptor beta chains in this list originate from one sample, sequenced in a study of blood T cell repertoires in COVID-19. The assay was immunoSEQ multiplex PCR, and TCRdb's table has in-frame clones only and misses some. This repertoire shows around 150,000 clones, roughly 84% found once; its top ten account for roughly 4.9%. Sequenced material: PBMCs or T cells enriched from blood (not recorded which). These receptors were obtained from a man between 65 and 85 years old who had been exposed to COVID-19.

The chain carries TRBV2 and TRBJ1-1; D perhaps matches TRBD1 (5 bases). Germline-derived CDR1 and CDR2 are SNHLY and FYNNEI. This CDR3 is 14 amino acids long. Trimming pared 5 bases from V and 1 base from J, leaving 11 bases between. As DNA, the CDR3 is TGTGCCAGCAGTTTAATCGGACAGAACACTGAAGCTTTCTTT. It specifies CASSLIGQNTEAFF. Combining the CDR3 with reference TRBV2 and TRBJ1-1 gives the whole variable domain EPEVTQTPSHQVTQMGQEVILRCVPISNHLYFYWYRQILGQKVEFLVSFYNNEISEKSEIFDDQFSVERPDGSNFTLKIRSTKLEDSAMYFCASSLIGQNTEAFFGQGTRLTVV.

This clone was counted a few times. An end of the junction does not agree with germline; a read error may underlie this. Other DNA sequences within the sample encode an identical CDR3. The rearrangement joins TRBV12-3 or TRBV12-4 to TRBJ1-5; 7 nucleotides align to TRBD1. This CDR3 region has 13 residues. The CDR3 DNA sequence: TGTGCCAGCACTTTACAGGGGAACCAGCCCCAGCATTTT. As protein: CASTLQGNQPQHF.

In this sample, this clone turned up a few times. The CDR3 loop is CASGPGGDRNPETQYF. CDR3 in DNA: TGTGCTAGTGGTCCCGGGGGGGACAGAAACCCAGAGACCCAGTACTTC. V is TRBV12-5 and J is TRBJ2-5, with TRBD2 as a possible D gene (8 bases). The ends were cut back, 5 bases at V and 4 bases at J, with 20 bases in the middle. The germline V gene encodes CDR1 LGHNT and CDR2 FRNRAP. The CDR3 runs to 16 residues.

This clone came up a few times. The chain links TRBV28 to TRBJ1-4; 9 nucleotides agree with TRBD1. Germline V gene lookup returns CDR1 MDHEN and CDR2 SYDVKM. This CDR3 comprises 15 residues. The trim removed 1 base at V and 8 bases at J, leaving 5 bases unmatched. The CDR3 here is CASSLLTGGGEKLFF. The DNA of the CDR3 is TGTGCCAGCAGTTTATTGACAGGGGGAGGGGAAAAACTGTTTTTT.

DNA of the CDR3: TGCGCCAGCAGCCAACACTCAAAGGGGAGGCAGTCTTATGGCTACACCTTC. Its translation is CASSQHSKGRQSYGYTF. The chain carries TRBV4-3 and TRBJ1-2; a weak D match, TRBD1 (5 bases). Germline CDR1 LGHNA, CDR2 YSLEER. V was cut by 2 bases and J by 5 bases, with 21 bases left in between. This CDR3 has 17 residues.

This sequence joins TRBV24-1 and TRBJ2-3; no clear D. CDR3 length: 14 residues. Trimming cost V 7 bases and J 2 bases, with 12 bases left between them. Germline loops: CDR1 KGHDR, CDR2 SFDVKD. In DNA, the CDR3 is TGTGCCACCAGCCAAAGCCGCCACACAGATACGCAGTATTTT. This sequence encodes CATSQSRHTDTQYF.

There are a few counts of this clone. The gene calls are TRBV27 and TRBJ1-2; 8 bases fit TRBD1. The germline V gene encodes CDR1 MNHEY and CDR2 SMNVEV (reference sequence). The junction had 10 bases not matched to a gene; V was cut back by 4 bases and J by 0 bases. The CDR3 length is 17 residues. The CDR3 reads CASSSRQGRGTNYGYTF. DNA of the CDR3: TGTGCCAGCAGTTCTAGACAGGGGAGGGGAACTAACTATGGCTACACCTTC.

The rearrangement links TRBV18 to TRBJ1-1, with TRBD1 matching 9 bases. J lost 7 bases, V lost 8 bases, and 8 bases had no gene match. Germline values: CDR1 KGHSH, CDR2 LQKENI. The CDR3 totals 13 residues. This chain's CDR3 is CASHRDRVSEAFF. CDR3 nucleotide sequence: TGTGCCAGCCACCGGGACAGGGTTAGTGAAGCTTTCTTT.

The genes are TRBV18 and TRBJ2-7; 7 bases align to TRBD1. Germline V gene data show CDR1 as KGHSH and CDR2 as LQKENI. The CDR3 length is 15 residues. The V segment lost 5 bases and the J segment 1 base; nucleotides outside the gene matches: 8. The CDR3 protein is CASSSSGTASYEQYF. In nucleotides, the CDR3 is TGTGCCAGCTCATCCTCCGGGACAGCATCCTACGAGCAGTACTTC.

The J gene is TRBJ1-3, the V gene TRBV6-1; 7 bases agree with TRBD1. V shed 5 bases, J shed 4 bases, and the junction held 8 bases outside the gene matches. This CDR3 region has 15 residues. CDR1 and CDR2 (germline): MNHNS, SASEGT. The CDR3 sequence: CASSPQTGSGNTIYF. The CDR3 DNA is TGTGCCAGCAGTCCGCAGACAGGGTCAGGAAACACCATATATTTT.

The genes are TRBV7-8 and TRBJ1-2; TRBD1 matches at 7 bases. Germline CDR1 reads SGHVS; CDR2 reads FQNEAQ. The CDR3 sequence is 16 residues long. With 2 bases clipped from V and 4 bases from J, the junction kept 10 bases outside the gene matches. CDR3 DNA: TGTGCCAGCAGCTTACAGCGGGCAGGGGGTGGCTATGGCTACACCTTC. This sequence encodes CASSLQRAGGGYGYTF.

The chain uses TRBV19 and TRBJ1-2, with unresolved D. Trimming pared 2 bases from V and 4 bases from J, leaving 11 bases between. The CDR3 contains 14 residues. Germline values: CDR1 LNHDA, CDR2 SQIVND (reference sequence). In DNA form, the CDR3 reads TGTGCCAGTAGTATATCTACAGCTTTCTATGGCTACACCTTC. Protein product: CASSISTAFYGYTF.

The gene calls are TRBV3-1 (or the pseudogene TRBV3-2) and TRBJ2-1; D is undetermined. V was cut by 1 base and J by 0 bases, with 7 bases left in between. Germline CDR1 and CDR2: LGHDT and YNNKEL (reference sequence). CDR3 length equals 15 residues. CDR3 sequence (DNA): TGTGCCAGCAGCCAAGGGGCCGACTCCTACAATGAGCAGTTCTTC. Protein product: CASSQGADSYNEQFF.

The chain is built from TRBV7-6 and TRBJ1-2; D uncertain. Germline CDR1 and CDR2: SGHVS and FNYEAQ. The V and J ends lost 4 bases and 2 bases respectively, with 11 bases between them. The CDR3 extends over 14 amino acids. In nucleotides, the CDR3 is TGTGCCAGCAGCTCTGCAACAGAGAACTATGGCTACACCTTC. Translating it yields CASSSATENYGYTF.

There are a few counts of this clone. This chain's CDR3 is CASSISLRETSEQYF. CDR3 coding DNA: TGTGCCAGCAGCATCTCCCTCCGGGAAACCTCCGAGCAGTACTTC. The chain joins TRBV5-5 to TRBJ2-7; TRBD2 is a possible D gene (5 bases). Trimming stripped 4 bases from V and 6 bases from J, with 20 bases between. Per the germline V gene, CDR1 is SGHKS and CDR2 is YYEKEE (reference sequence). The length of the CDR3 is 15 residues.

As concerns this clone: Other DNA sequences in the sample encode the same CDR3. This chain joins TRBV9 and TRBJ2-7, with 7 bases that match TRBD2. This CDR3 region has 15 residues. In germline, CDR1 is SGDLS, CDR2 YYNGEE. V was pared by 0 bases and J by 0 bases, with 3 bases of the junction left unmatched. Written as DNA, the CDR3 is TGTGCCAGCAGCGTAGAAGGCGGGAGCTCCTACGAGCAGTACTTC. Translating gives CASSVEGGSSYEQYF.

The rearrangement uses TRBV5-1 and TRBJ2-7; 9 bases are a match to TRBD2. The trim removed 1 base at V and 3 bases at J, leaving 2 bases unmatched. Germline V CDR1 and CDR2: SGHRS, YFSETQ. This CDR3 comprises 14 residues. CDR3 sequence: CASSLQRGVYEQYF. The CDR3 DNA is TGCGCCAGCAGCTTGCAGCGGGGGGTCTACGAGCAGTACTTC.

V is TRBV18 and J is TRBJ2-5; tentative D call: TRBD1 (5 bases). The length of the CDR3 is 13 residues. Per germline, CDR1 KGHSH and CDR2 LQKENI. V lost 3 bases to trimming and J lost 0 bases, with 5 bases between them. Here the CDR3 DNA reads TGTGCCAGCTCACCGACAGACCAAGAGACCCAGTACTTC. Amino acids: CASSPTDQETQYF. The complete variable domain, with remaining parts taken from reference TRBV18 and TRBJ2-5, reads NAGVMQNPRHLVRRRGQEARLRCSPMKGHSHVYWYRQLPEEGLKFMVYLQKENIIDESGMPKERFSAEFPKEGPSILRIQQVVRGDSAAYFCASSPTDQETQYFGPGTRLLVL.

V usage is TRBV7-9 and J usage is TRBJ2-3; 9 bases match TRBD2. With 6 bases clipped from V and 6 bases from J, the junction kept 7 bases outside the gene matches. The CDR3 spans 14 residues. Germline V gene lookup returns CDR1 SEHNR and CDR2 FQNEAQ (reference sequence). The DNA of the CDR3 is TGTGCCAGCAGGAGAGGGACTAGCCTGGATACGCAGTATTTT. The encoded protein is CASRRGTSLDTQYF.

This clone is a singleton in its sample. The DNA of the CDR3 is TGCGCCAGCAGCTTGGGGAGTCCCGAAGAGACCCAGTACTTC. This encodes CASSLGSPEETQYF. V and J are TRBV5-1 and TRBJ2-5; D is uncertain. Germline loops: CDR1 SGHRS, CDR2 YFSETQ. The V gene lost 0 bases and the J gene lost 3 bases, with 9 bases spanning the gap. The CDR3 has 14 residues.

This clone appeared a few times. The chain recombines TRBV7-9 with TRBJ2-3, with 8 bases identical to TRBD1. V lost 4 bases, J lost 2 bases, and 5 bases stayed unmatched. Per the germline V gene, CDR1 is SEHNR and CDR2 is FQNEAQ (reference sequence). This CDR3 is built from 15 residues. CDR3: CASSYRTGYTDTQYF. CDR3 coding DNA: TGTGCCAGCAGCTACAGGACAGGGTACACAGATACGCAGTATTTT.

The gene calls are TRBV6-5 and TRBJ1-2; 7 bases agree with TRBD1. V trimming: 6 bases; J trimming: 4 bases; junction bases outside the gene matches: 8. In germline, CDR1 is MNHEY, CDR2 SVGAGI. CDR3 length: 14 amino acids. CDR3 amino acids: CASRVDRVPYGYTF. CDR3 sequence (DNA): TGTGCCAGCAGAGTCGACAGGGTTCCCTATGGCTACACCTTC.

This chain links TRBV5-1 with TRBJ2-7; TRBD1 agrees at 9 bases. The CDR3 is made up of 13 amino acids. Per germline, CDR1 SGHRS and CDR2 YFSETQ. The V segment lost 4 bases and the J segment 4 bases; nucleotides outside the gene matches: 3. The CDR3 protein is CASSRDRDYEQYF. For the CDR3, the DNA is TGCGCCAGCAGCCGGGACAGGGATTACGAGCAGTACTTC. Based on the CDR3 plus reference TRBV5-1 and TRBJ2-7, the full variable domain is KAGVTQTPRYLIKTRGQQVTLSCSPISGHRSVSWYQQTPGQGLQFLFEYFSETQRNKGNFPGRFSGRQFSNSRSEMNVSTLELGDSALYLCASSRDRDYEQYFGPGTRLTVT.

The rearrangement links TRBV30 to TRBJ1-3; D is uncertain. The CDR3 extends over 14 amino acids. In germline, CDR1 is GTSNPN, CDR2 SVGIG (reference sequence). The V end was cut by 0 bases, the J end by 3 bases, with 9 bases between. CDR3 protein: CAWSVRGNGNTIYF. The CDR3 nucleotides read TGTGCCTGGAGTGTACGAGGCAATGGAAACACCATATATTTT.

This clone was observed a single time. The V and J genes are TRBV6-6 and TRBJ1-2; no clear D. With 5 bases removed from V and 6 bases from J, the gap between germline ends came to 22 bases. CDR1 and CDR2 from the germline V gene are MNHNY and SVGAGI (reference sequence). This CDR3 is 16 amino acids long. As DNA, the CDR3 is TGTGCCAGCAGTCCCGACTTGACGGATACCTCCCATGGCTACACCTTC. Amino acids: CASSPDLTDTSHGYTF.

This chain links TRBV19 with TRBJ2-2; 8 nucleotides line up with TRBD2. Unmatched junction bases numbered 8, after V lost 3 bases and J lost 5 bases. Germline CDR1 and CDR2: LNHDA and SQIVND (reference sequence). CDR3 length: 16 amino acids. The CDR3 DNA follows: TGTGCCAGTAGTATTCGAACGGGAGGGATGACCGGGGAGCTGTTTTTT. This sequence encodes CASSIRTGGMTGELFF.

The chain has TRBV5-1 and TRBJ2-1; 11 nucleotides match TRBD2. The CDR3 runs 15 residues. The trim removed 4 bases at V and 3 bases at J, leaving 3 bases unmatched. Per the germline V gene, CDR1 is SGHRS and CDR2 is YFSETQ. CDR3 region: CASSPGLADYNEQFF. For the CDR3, the DNA is TGCGCCAGCAGCCCGGGACTAGCGGACTACAATGAGCAGTTCTTC.

The chain links TRBV5-1 to TRBJ1-6, with a possible D match to TRBD1 (5 bases). V lost 4 bases to trimming and J lost 8 bases, with 22 bases between them. The CDR3 loop spans 17 amino acids. The germline V gene has CDR1 SGHRS and CDR2 YFSETQ. CDR3 in amino acids: CASSPVGIRVADSPLHF. DNA for the CDR3: TGCGCCAGCAGCCCGGTAGGGATCAGGGTAGCGGATTCACCCCTCCACTTT.